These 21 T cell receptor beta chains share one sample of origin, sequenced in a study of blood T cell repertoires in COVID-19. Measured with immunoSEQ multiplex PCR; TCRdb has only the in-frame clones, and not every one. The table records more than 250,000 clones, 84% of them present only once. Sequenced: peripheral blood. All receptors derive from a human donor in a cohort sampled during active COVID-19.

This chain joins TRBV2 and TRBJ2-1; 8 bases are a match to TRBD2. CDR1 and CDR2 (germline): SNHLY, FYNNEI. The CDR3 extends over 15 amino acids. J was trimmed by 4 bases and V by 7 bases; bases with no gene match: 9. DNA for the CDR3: TGTGCCAGCAACCGGGCGGTAGCGGGATACAATGAGCAGTTCTTC. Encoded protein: CASNRAVAGYNEQFF.

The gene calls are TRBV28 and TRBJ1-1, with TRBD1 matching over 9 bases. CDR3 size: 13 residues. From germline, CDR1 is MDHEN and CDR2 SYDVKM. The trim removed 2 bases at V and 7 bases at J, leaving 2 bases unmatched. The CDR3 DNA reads TGTGCCAGCAGTTTAGGGACAGGGTATGAAGCTTTCTTT. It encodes CASSLGTGYEAFF. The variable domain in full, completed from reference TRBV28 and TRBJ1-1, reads DVKVTQSSRYLVKRTGEKVFLECVQDMDHENMFWYRQDPGLGLRLIYFSYDVKMKEKGDIPEGYSVSREKKERFSLILESASTNQTSMYLCASSLGTGYEAFFGQGTRLTVV.

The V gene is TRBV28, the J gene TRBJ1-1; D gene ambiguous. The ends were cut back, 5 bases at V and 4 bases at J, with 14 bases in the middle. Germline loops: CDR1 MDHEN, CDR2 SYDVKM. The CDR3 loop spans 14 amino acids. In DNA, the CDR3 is TGTGCCAGCAGTCTCAAGCAGAGGGTCACTGAAGCTTTCTTT. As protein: CASSLKQRVTEAFF.

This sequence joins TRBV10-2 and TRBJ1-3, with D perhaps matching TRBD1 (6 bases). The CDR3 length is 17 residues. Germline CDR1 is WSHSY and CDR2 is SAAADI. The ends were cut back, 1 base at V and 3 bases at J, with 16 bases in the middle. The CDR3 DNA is TGCGCCAGCAGTGAGTTCGTCGGGGGGCTTGGTGGAAACACCATATATTTT. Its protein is CASSEFVGGLGGNTIYF.

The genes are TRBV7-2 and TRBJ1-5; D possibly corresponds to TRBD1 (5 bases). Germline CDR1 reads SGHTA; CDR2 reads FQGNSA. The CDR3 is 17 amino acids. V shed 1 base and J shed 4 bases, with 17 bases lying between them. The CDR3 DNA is TGTGCCAGCAGCTTAGACGGAGGGGCTGGGCGGAATCAGCCCCAGCATTTT. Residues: CASSLDGGAGRNQPQHF.

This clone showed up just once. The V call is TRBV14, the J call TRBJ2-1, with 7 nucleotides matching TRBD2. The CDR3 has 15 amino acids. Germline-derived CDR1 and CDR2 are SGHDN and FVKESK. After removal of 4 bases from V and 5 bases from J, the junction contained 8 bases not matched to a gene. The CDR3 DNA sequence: TGTGCCAGCAGCCCTCCCAGCGGGACTAACAATGAGCAGTTCTTC. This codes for CASSPPSGTNNEQFF.

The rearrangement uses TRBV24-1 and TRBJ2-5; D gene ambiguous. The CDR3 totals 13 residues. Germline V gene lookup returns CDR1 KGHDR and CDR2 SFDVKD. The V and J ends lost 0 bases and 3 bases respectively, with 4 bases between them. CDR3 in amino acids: CATSDLVEETQYF. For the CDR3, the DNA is TGTGCCACCAGTGATTTGGTCGAAGAGACCCAGTACTTC.

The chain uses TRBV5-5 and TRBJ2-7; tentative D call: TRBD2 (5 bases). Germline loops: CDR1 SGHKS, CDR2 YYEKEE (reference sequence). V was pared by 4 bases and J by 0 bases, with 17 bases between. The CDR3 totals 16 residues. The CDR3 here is CASSPKEATSSYEQYF. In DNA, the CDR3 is TGTGCCAGCAGCCCCAAGGAGGCGACGAGCTCCTACGAGCAGTACTTC.

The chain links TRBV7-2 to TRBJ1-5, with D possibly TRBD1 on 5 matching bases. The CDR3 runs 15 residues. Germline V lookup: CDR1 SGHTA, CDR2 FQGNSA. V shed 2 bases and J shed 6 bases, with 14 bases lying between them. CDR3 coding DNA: TGTGCCAGCAGCTTAAACGACGGCAGGGCTCAGCCCCAGCATTTT. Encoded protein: CASSLNDGRAQPQHF.

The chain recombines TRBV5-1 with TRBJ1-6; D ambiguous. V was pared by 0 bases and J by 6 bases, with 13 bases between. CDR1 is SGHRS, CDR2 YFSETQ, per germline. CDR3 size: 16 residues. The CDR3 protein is CASSLEGNPGNSPLHF. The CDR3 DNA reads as TGCGCCAGCAGCTTGGAAGGTAACCCGGGTAATTCACCCCTCCACTTT. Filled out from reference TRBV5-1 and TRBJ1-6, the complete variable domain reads KAGVTQTPRYLIKTRGQQVTLSCSPISGHRSVSWYQQTPGQGLQFLFEYFSETQRNKGNFPGRFSGRQFSNSRSEMNVSTLELGDSALYLCASSLEGNPGNSPLHFGNGTRLTVT.

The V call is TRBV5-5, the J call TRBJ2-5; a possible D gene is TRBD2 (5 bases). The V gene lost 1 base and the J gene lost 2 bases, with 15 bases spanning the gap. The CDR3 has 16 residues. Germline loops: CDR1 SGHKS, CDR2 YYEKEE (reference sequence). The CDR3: CASSLTTLGGQETQYF. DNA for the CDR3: TGTGCCAGCAGCTTGACCACCCTTGGCGGGCAAGAGACCCAGTACTTC.

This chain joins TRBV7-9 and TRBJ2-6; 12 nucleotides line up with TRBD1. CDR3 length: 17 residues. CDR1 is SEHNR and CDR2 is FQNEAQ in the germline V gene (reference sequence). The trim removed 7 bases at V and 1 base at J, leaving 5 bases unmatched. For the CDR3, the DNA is TGTGCCAGCACCCGGGACAGGGGGCGGTCTGGGGCCAACGTCCTGACTTTC. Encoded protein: CASTRDRGRSGANVLTF.

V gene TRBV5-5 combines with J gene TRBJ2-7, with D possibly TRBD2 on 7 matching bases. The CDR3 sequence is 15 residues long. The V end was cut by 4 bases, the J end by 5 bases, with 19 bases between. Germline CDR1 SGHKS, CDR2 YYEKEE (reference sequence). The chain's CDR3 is CASSPLEGGVNEQYF. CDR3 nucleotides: TGTGCCAGCAGCCCATTAGAGGGGGGGGTCAACGAGCAGTACTTC.

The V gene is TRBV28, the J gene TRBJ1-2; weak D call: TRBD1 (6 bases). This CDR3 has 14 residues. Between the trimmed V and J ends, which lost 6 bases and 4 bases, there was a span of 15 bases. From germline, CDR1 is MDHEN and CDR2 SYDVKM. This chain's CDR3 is CASSPSGGLYGYTF. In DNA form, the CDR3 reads TGTGCCAGCAGCCCTTCTGGGGGCCTCTATGGCTACACCTTC.

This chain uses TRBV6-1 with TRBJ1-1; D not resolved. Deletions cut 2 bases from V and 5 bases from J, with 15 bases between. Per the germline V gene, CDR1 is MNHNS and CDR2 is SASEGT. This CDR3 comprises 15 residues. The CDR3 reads CASSELRAGRTEAFF. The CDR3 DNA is TGTGCCAGCAGTGAACTGCGGGCAGGCAGGACTGAAGCTTTCTTT.

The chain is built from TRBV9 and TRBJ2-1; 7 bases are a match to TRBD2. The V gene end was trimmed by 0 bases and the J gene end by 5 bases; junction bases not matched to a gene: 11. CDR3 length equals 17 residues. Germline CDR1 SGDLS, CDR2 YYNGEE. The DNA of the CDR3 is TGTGCCAGCAGCGTAGGTCCTGGGGCAGGGAGGGACAATGAGCAGTTCTTC. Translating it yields CASSVGPGAGRDNEQFF.

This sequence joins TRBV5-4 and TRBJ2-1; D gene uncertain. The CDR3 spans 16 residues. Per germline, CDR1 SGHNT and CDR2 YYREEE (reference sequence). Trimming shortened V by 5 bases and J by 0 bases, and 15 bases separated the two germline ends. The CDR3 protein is CASRAGSQSSYNEQFF. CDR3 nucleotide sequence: TGTGCCAGCAGGGCCGGGTCCCAGAGCTCCTACAATGAGCAGTTCTTC.

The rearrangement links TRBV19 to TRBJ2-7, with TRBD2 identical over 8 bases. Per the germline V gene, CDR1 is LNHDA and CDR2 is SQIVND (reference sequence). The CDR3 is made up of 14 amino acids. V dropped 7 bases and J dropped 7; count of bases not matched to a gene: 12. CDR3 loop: CASNPGGRSQEQYF. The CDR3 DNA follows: TGTGCCAGTAACCCGGGGGGGAGGTCGCAAGAGCAGTACTTC.

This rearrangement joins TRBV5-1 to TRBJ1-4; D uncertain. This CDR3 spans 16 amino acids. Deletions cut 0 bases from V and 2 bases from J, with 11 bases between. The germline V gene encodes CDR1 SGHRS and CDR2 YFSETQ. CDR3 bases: TGCGCCAGCAGCTTGGACAGTCCATCGACTAATGAAAAACTGTTTTTT. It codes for CASSLDSPSTNEKLFF.

The CDR3 spells CASSLLQGGAGETQYF. CDR3 DNA sequence: TGTGCCAGCAGCCTCTTACAGGGGGGCGCGGGGGAGACCCAGTACTTC. The chain is built from TRBV7-9 and TRBJ2-5; 8 bases match TRBD1. The CDR3 length is 16 residues. Germline lookup yields CDR1 SEHNR and CDR2 FQNEAQ (reference sequence). J was trimmed by 5 bases and V by 5 bases; bases with no gene match: 13.

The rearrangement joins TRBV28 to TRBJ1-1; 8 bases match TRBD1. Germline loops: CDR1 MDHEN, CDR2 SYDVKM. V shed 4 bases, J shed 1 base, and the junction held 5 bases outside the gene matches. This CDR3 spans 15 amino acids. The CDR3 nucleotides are TGTGCCAGCAGTTCCCACGGGACAGGGAACACTGAAGCTTTCTTT. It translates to CASSSHGTGNTEAFF.